One sample yielded the 7 T cell receptor beta chains listed below, sequenced in a study of blood T cell repertoires in COVID-19. Repertoires were generated with immunoSEQ multiplex PCR, while TCRdb's copy carries only in-frame clones and drops some. The sample carries about 68,000 clones, more than 85% recorded once. Material for sequencing was peripheral blood. All receptors derive from a man aged 35 to 55 with COVID-19, enrolled during active disease.

The chain recombines TRBV24-1 with TRBJ2-3, with 11 bases lining up with TRBD2. CDR1 is KGHDR, CDR2 SFDVKD, per germline. After removal of 3 bases from V and 2 bases from J, the junction contained 6 bases not matched to a gene. CDR3 length equals 17 residues. The CDR3 region has the DNA TGTGCCACCAGTGATCCTAGCGGGGGGTCTTACACAGATACGCAGTATTTT. It codes for CATSDPSGGSYTDTQYF.

V usage is TRBV6-6 and J usage is TRBJ1-4; 11 bases are a match to TRBD1. Per the germline V gene, CDR1 is MNHNY and CDR2 is SVGAGI (reference sequence). The junction had 12 bases not matched to a gene; V was cut back by 5 bases and J by 7 bases. This CDR3 is built from 17 residues. CDR3 protein: CASSRGQGAIWGEKLFF. DNA of the CDR3: TGTGCCAGCAGTCGTGGACAGGGGGCGATTTGGGGTGAAAAACTGTTTTTT.

This sequence joins TRBV5-6 and TRBJ2-5; 9 nucleotides align to TRBD1. The J segment lost 1 base and the V segment lost 3 bases, leaving 1 base of the junction unmatched. The CDR3 spans 14 residues. CDR1 and CDR2 (germline): SGHDT, YYEEEE. The CDR3: CASSWGQGQETQYF. The DNA for the CDR3 is TGTGCCAGCAGCTGGGGACAGGGCCAAGAGACCCAGTACTTC.

The V call is TRBV7-9, the J call TRBJ1-2; weak D call: TRBD1 (5 bases). Germline V gives CDR1 SEHNR, CDR2 FQNEAQ (reference sequence). There are 13 residues in the CDR3. With 1 base removed from V and 7 bases from J, the gap between germline ends came to 10 bases. This CDR3 reads CASSLGAGLGYTF. The CDR3 bases are TGTGCCAGCAGCTTAGGGGCGGGGCTTGGCTACACCTTC.

The chain carries TRBV13 and TRBJ1-2; D is possibly TRBD1 (6 bases). The V end lost 5 bases, the J end lost 7 bases, and 20 bases lay between the germline ends. Germline CDR1 and CDR2: PRHDT and FYEKMQ (reference sequence). The CDR3 length is 15 residues. The CDR3 spells CASSLTPQGMGGYTF. CDR3 coding DNA: TGTGCCAGCAGCCTTACCCCGCAGGGGATGGGTGGCTACACCTTC.

J is TRBJ2-7 and V is TRBV6-6; TRBD1 matches 7 bases. There are 13 residues in the CDR3. Trimming cost V 5 bases and J 4 bases; bases outside gene matches: 5. Germline-derived CDR1 and CDR2 are MNHNY and SVGAGI (reference sequence). The DNA of the CDR3 is TGTGCCAGCAGTAAGACAGGGATGTACGAGCAGTACTTC. It codes for CASSKTGMYEQYF.

The chain joins TRBV25-1 to TRBJ2-7, with a possible D match to TRBD1 (5 bases). With 1 base removed from V and 5 bases from J, the gap between germline ends came to 12 bases. The germline V gene encodes CDR1 MGHDK and CDR2 SYGVNS. CDR3 size: 14 residues. Written as DNA, the CDR3 is TGTGCCAGCAGTGAATTGTCAGGGATCCACGAGCAGTACTTC. Translation: CASSELSGIHEQYF.